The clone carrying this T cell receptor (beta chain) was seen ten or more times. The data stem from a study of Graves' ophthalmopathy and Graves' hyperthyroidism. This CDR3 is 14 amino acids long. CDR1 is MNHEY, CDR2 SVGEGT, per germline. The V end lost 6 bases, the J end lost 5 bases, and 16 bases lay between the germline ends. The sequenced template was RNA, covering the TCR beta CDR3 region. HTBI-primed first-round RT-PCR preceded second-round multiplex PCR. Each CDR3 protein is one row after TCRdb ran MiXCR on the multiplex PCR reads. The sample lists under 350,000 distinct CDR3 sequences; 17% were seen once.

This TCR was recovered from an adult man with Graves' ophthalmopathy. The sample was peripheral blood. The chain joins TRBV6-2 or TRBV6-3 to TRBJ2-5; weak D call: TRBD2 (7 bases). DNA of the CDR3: TGTGCCAGCAGCAGAGAAAGGGGGGGGGAGACCCAGTACTTC. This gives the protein CASSRERGGETQYF.